The sequence of this T cell receptor beta chain was determined in a study of T cells in Graves' hyperthyroidism and ophthalmopathy. There are 13 residues in the CDR3. CDR1 is DFQATT, CDR2 SNEGSKA, per germline (reference sequence). V was cut by 5 bases and J by 0 bases, with 10 bases left in between. What was amplified from RNA transcripts were TCR beta CDR3 regions. During a first-round RT-PCR of the TCR CDR3, the HTBI primer set was used. MiXCR was run by TCRdb on the multiplex PCR reads, yielding one entry per CDR3 protein. The sample lists around 450,000 distinct CDR3 sequences, 12% to 15% occurring once. Study results and caveats: Ophthalmopathy could be told apart from stable hyperthyroidism with a 13 V-J model.

This clonotype was picked up many times. Its antigen is as yet unknown. Sequences were obtained from blood. J is TRBJ2-5 and V is TRBV20-1; D unclear. The clonotype was recovered from a woman between 18 and 29 years old with Graves' hyperthyroidism. In DNA form, the CDR3 reads TGCAGTGCTCAGACACAGTACCAAGAGACCCAGTACTTC. As protein: CSAQTQYQETQYF.